This TCR beta chain was observed in a study of T-cell reconstitution after alpha-beta-depleted transplantation in children. Preparing the TCRbeta library involved the use of unique molecular identifiers. TCRdb fed the PCR reads into MiXCR, producing one record per CDR3 protein. Of about 830,000 distinct CDR3 sequences detected, roughly 15% appear once; the ten largest clones hold 5%. Study results and limitations: T-cell counts and diversity were attributed mostly to newly produced T cells one year after transplant. Surviving recipient T cells and thymic progenitors underlay high day-60 TCRbeta diversity in some patients. Reportedly, only several hundred clones from non-depleted graft cells drove alpha-beta T-cell counts at about two months.

This clonotype was seen more than once but under ten times. No antigen is known for it. With V trimmed by 6 bases and J by 4 bases, 16 bases remained unmatched. Germline V gives CDR1 ENHRY, CDR2 SYGVKD. CDR3 length equals 17 residues. V gene TRBV10-3 combines with J gene TRBJ2-5; TRBD1 matches 8 bases. This sequence originates from a male patient between 5 and 17 years old who had a stem cell transplant for acute lymphoblastic leukemia, so the T cells may come from the graft donor. This sample comprised PBMCs, mostly from graft donor cells, obtained 360 days after TCRalphabeta/CD19-depleted stem cell transplant. The CDR3 here is CAIRGGPGQEGGETQYF. The DNA for the CDR3 is TGTGCCATCAGGGGAGGACCGGGACAGGAAGGAGGAGAGACCCAGTACTTC.